This TCR beta chain came from a study of T cell responses to AZD1222 COVID-19 vaccine. Study-level findings and limits: Spike regions recognized by vaccine-associated CD4 TCRs spanned the protein, led by 160-218 and 743-854. Of the AZD1222 recipients, only 5 to 7 were seropositive at baseline. Unmutated regions of variants are reportedly targeted by nearly half of spike-specific TCRs. Donors in the cohort were predominantly white British and more often female, and clonal diversity was possibly underestimated.

The CDR3 consists of 16 residues. Trimming took off 2 bases at V and 4 bases at J, with 16 bases between the two ends. Germline V gene data show CDR1 as MNHEY and CDR2 as SVGAGI. To note about this clone: The antigen is not known.

Method: immunoSEQ multiplex PCR; TCRdb's copy keeps in-frame clones and lacks some. The profile covers some 130,000 clones, with around 90% appearing a single time and 2.8% taken by the ten largest. This specimen was peripheral blood, taken on day 0 of AZD1222 vaccination. This TCR was recovered from an adult in good health. The chain couples TRBV6-5 to TRBJ2-3; D remains ambiguous. CDR3 bases: TGTGCCAGCAGTTACAGTGGACGGCCGCACGCAGATACGCAGTATTTT. This encodes CASSYSGRPHADTQYF.